What follows are 14 T cell receptor beta chains derived from one specimen sequenced in a study of T-cell memory formation after mild COVID-19. Using its own MiXCR run on the 5' RACE reads, TCRdb lists one record per CDR3 protein. The sample lists under 250,000 distinct CDR3 sequences; just over 15% were seen once. The sequenced sample was PBMCs or a T cell subset sorted from them (not recorded which). These receptors originate from an adult woman who had mild COVID-19 (a few samples of this study predate the infection). Cell type and time point are not known.

The chain carries TRBV18 and TRBJ2-6; D call uncertain. Trimming took off 1 base at V and 4 bases at J, with 8 bases between the two ends. CDR1 and CDR2 from the germline V gene are KGHSH and LQKENI. This CDR3 is built from 15 residues. CDR3 sequence: CASSPRARGANVLTF. As DNA, the CDR3 is TGTGCCAGCTCACCACGGGCGCGGGGGGCCAACGTCCTGACTTTC.

This clonotype appeared many times. V is TRBV12-3 or TRBV12-4 and J is TRBJ1-1; D is possibly TRBD1 (5 bases). Trimming removed 5 bases from V and 10 bases from J, with 14 bases in between. The CDR3 sequence is 12 residues long. CDR3 protein: CASSPGPYGAFF. CDR3 DNA: TGTGCCAGCAGTCCGGGACCGTATGGAGCTTTCTTT.

This clonotype was observed a few times. CDR3 nucleotide sequence: TGTGCCAGCAGCCAACGAAAGTCGGAGCAGTACTTC. Residues: CASSQRKSEQYF. This chain links TRBV3-1 with TRBJ2-7; unclear D gene. The V and J ends lost 2 bases and 7 bases respectively, with 9 bases between them. Germline V gene data show CDR1 as LGHDT and CDR2 as YNNKEL (reference sequence). This CDR3 has 12 residues.

This clonotype was counted between two and nine times. CDR3 loop: CATSRDRGGDTDTQYF. The CDR3 DNA is TGTGCCACCAGCAGAGATCGTGGGGGGGACACAGATACGCAGTATTTT. The chain has TRBV15 and TRBJ2-3, with TRBD2 identical over 7 bases. Germline V lookup: CDR1 LNHNV, CDR2 YYDKDF (reference sequence). The V segment lost 0 bases and the J segment 2 bases; nucleotides outside the gene matches: 5. The CDR3 sequence is 16 residues long.

V and J are TRBV7-2 and TRBJ2-7; D possibly matches TRBD1 or TRBD2 (5 bases each). CDR1 is SGHTA, CDR2 FQGNSA, per germline. The V gene lost 7 bases and the J gene lost 2 bases, with 15 bases spanning the gap. The CDR3 runs to 14 residues. The CDR3 nucleotides are TGTGCCAGCAACCCCGGGGACCTCACCTACGAGCAGTACTTC. It is translated as CASNPGDLTYEQYF.

This chain joins TRBV7-8 and TRBJ2-6, with 8 positions matching TRBD1. The germline V gene has CDR1 SGHVS and CDR2 FQNEAQ. CDR3 length equals 20 residues. The V segment lost 0 bases and the J segment 0 bases; nucleotides outside the gene matches: 10. The CDR3 reads CASSLANGDRLFSGANVLTF. The CDR3 DNA reads TGTGCCAGCAGCTTAGCGAATGGGGACAGGCTTTTCTCTGGGGCCAACGTCCTGACTTTC.

This clonotype has just a few counts. The chain is built from TRBV5-1 and TRBJ2-7, with 8 bases matching TRBD1. The J segment lost 1 base and the V segment lost 2 bases, leaving 5 bases of the junction unmatched. Germline CDR1 and CDR2: SGHRS and YFSETQ. This CDR3 has 15 residues. Here the CDR3 DNA reads TGCGCCAGCAGCTTCGGGGACAGGTCATCCTACGAGCAGTACTTC. This sequence encodes CASSFGDRSSYEQYF.

There are many counts of this clonotype. The chain uses TRBV5-1 and TRBJ2-7; 10 bases align to TRBD1. This CDR3 has 15 residues. With 0 bases clipped from V and 3 bases from J, the junction kept 3 bases outside the gene matches. CDR1 and CDR2 from the germline V gene are SGHRS and YFSETQ. CDR3 nucleotides: TGCGCCAGCAGCTTGGGAGGGACAGGGGTCTACGAGCAGTACTTC. Translating gives CASSLGGTGVYEQYF.

This clonotype was recorded at least ten times. The rearrangement joins TRBV5-1 to TRBJ2-1; 11 nucleotides line up with TRBD2. This CDR3 contains 16 residues. J lost 1 base, V lost 3 bases, and 3 bases had no gene match. CDR1 is SGHRS, CDR2 YFSETQ, per germline. CDR3 nucleotide sequence: TGCGCCAGCAGCTCCTCTAGCGGGGGGTCCTACAATGAGCAGTTCTTC. It translates to CASSSSSGGSYNEQFF.

The V and J genes are TRBV12-3 or TRBV12-4 and TRBJ2-1; tentatively, D is TRBD2 (5 bases). The V gene lost 7 bases and the J gene lost 5 bases, with 12 bases spanning the gap. The CDR3 length is 13 residues. CDR3 nucleotides: TGTGCCAGCACCCCGGAGCGGAACAATGAGCAGTTCTTC. Residues: CASTPERNNEQFF.

The V call is TRBV6-1, the J call TRBJ2-4; TRBD1 might be the D (6 bases). Trimming left V 7 bases short and J 8 bases short, with 18 bases between. The CDR3 runs to 14 residues. Germline CDR1 and CDR2: MNHNS and SASEGT. Here the CDR3 DNA reads TGTGCCAGCACCCCCTATGCCAGGGGAGACATTCAGTACTTC. Translation: CASTPYARGDIQYF.

This chain joins TRBV10-3 and TRBJ2-1; TRBD1 is a possible D gene (5 bases). The CDR3 consists of 12 residues. Trimming took off 6 bases at V and 6 bases at J, with 9 bases between the two ends. The germline V gene encodes CDR1 ENHRY and CDR2 SYGVKD. The CDR3: CAISFQGNEQFF. Here the CDR3 DNA reads TGTGCCATCAGCTTCCAGGGCAATGAGCAGTTCTTC.

This clonotype was observed once. The rearrangement uses TRBV3-1 and TRBJ2-1; the match to TRBD2 covers 15 bases. Trimming removed 4 bases from V and 7 bases from J; junction bases left unmatched: 8. Germline CDR1 is LGHDT and CDR2 is YNNKEL (reference sequence). CDR3 length: 17 residues. The CDR3 loop reads CASSLGLAGGLGNEQFF. CDR3 bases: TGTGCCAGCAGCCTCGGACTAGCGGGGGGGCTAGGAAATGAGCAGTTCTTC.

V gene TRBV4-3 combines with J gene TRBJ2-2; D ambiguous. V was cut by 3 bases and J by 1 base, with 15 bases left in between. CDR3 length: 17 residues. Germline loops: CDR1 LGHNA, CDR2 YSLEER. The CDR3 protein is CASSQFSGGENTGELFF. The CDR3 bases are TGCGCCAGCAGCCAGTTCTCCGGTGGTGAGAACACCGGGGAGCTGTTTTTT.